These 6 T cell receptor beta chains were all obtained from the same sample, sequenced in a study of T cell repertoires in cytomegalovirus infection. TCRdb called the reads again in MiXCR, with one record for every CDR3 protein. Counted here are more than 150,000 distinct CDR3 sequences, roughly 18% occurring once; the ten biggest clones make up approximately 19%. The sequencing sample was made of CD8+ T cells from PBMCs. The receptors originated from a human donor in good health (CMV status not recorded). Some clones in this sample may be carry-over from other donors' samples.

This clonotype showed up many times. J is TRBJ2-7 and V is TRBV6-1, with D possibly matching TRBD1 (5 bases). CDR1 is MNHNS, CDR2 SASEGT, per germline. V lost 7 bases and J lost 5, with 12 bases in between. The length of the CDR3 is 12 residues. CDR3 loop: CASTTSGNEQYF. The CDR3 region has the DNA TGTGCCAGCACGACTTCAGGGAACGAGCAGTACTTC.

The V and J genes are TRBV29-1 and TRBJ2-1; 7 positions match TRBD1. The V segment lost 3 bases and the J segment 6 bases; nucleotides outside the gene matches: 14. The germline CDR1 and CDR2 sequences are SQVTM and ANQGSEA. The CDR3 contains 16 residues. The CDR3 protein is CSVDGTEYPSINEQFF. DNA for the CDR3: TGCAGCGTTGATGGGACAGAATATCCGAGTATCAATGAGCAGTTCTTC.

The CDR3: CAWSVRAVSYEQYF. Written as DNA, the CDR3 is TGTGCCTGGAGTGTACGAGCGGTCTCCTACGAGCAGTACTTC. The V call is TRBV30, the J call TRBJ2-7; TRBD2 might be the D (5 bases). CDR3 size: 14 residues. Trimming cost V 0 bases and J 0 bases, with 9 bases left between them. CDR1 and CDR2 from the germline V gene are GTSNPN and SVGIG (reference sequence).

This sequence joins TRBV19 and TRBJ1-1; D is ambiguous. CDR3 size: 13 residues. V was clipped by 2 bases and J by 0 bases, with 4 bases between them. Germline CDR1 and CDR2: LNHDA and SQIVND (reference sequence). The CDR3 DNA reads TGTGCCAGTAGTATACACATGAACACTGAAGCTTTCTTT. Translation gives CASSIHMNTEAFF.

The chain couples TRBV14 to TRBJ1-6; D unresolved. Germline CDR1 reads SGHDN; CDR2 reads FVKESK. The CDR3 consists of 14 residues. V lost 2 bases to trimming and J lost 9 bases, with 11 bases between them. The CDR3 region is CASSQLEKGSPLHF. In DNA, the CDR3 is TGTGCCAGCAGCCAACTCGAGAAGGGTTCACCCCTCCACTTT.

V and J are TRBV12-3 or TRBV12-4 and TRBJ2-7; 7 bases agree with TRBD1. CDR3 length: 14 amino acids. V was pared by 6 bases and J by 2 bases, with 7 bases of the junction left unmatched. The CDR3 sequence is CASRTGIRAYEQYF. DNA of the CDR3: TGTGCCAGCAGGACAGGGATACGAGCCTACGAGCAGTACTTC.